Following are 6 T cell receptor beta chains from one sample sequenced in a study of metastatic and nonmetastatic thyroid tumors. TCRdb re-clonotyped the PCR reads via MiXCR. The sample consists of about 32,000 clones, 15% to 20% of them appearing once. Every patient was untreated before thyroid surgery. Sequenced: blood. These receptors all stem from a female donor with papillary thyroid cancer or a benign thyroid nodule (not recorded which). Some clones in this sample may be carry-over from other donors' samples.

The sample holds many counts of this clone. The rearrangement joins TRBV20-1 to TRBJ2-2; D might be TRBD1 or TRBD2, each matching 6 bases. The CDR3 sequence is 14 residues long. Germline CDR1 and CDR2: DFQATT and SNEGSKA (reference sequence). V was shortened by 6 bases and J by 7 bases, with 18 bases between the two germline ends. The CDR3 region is CSAPSGGPSGELFF. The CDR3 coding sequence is TGCAGTGCCCCATCTGGGGGGCCGAGCGGGGAGCTGTTTTTT.

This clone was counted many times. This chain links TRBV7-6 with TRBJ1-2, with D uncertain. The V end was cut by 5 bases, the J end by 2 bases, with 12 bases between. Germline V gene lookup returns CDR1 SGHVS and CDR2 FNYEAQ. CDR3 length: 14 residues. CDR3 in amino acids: CASSRGIPNYGYTF. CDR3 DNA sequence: TGTGCCAGCAGCCGCGGGATCCCCAACTATGGCTACACCTTC.

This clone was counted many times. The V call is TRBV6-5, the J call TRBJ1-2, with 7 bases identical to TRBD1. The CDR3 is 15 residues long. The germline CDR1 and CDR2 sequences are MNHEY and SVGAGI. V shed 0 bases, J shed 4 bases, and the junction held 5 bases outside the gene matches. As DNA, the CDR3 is TGTGCCAGCAGTTACTCTCCGGGACAGTTCTATGGCTACACCTTC. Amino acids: CASSYSPGQFYGYTF.

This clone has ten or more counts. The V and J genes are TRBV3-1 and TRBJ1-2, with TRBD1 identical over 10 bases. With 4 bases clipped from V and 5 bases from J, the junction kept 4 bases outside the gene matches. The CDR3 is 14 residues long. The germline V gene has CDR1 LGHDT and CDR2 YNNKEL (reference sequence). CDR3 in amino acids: CASSPRDRGYGYTF. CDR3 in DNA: TGTGCCAGCAGCCCCCGGGACAGGGGTTATGGCTACACCTTC.

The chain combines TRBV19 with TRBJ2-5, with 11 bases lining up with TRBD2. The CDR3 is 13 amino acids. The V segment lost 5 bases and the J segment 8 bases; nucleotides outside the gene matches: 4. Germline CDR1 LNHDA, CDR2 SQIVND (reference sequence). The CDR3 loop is CASSSLAGDTQYF. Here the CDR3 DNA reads TGTGCCAGTAGTTCACTAGCGGGAGATACCCAGTACTTC.

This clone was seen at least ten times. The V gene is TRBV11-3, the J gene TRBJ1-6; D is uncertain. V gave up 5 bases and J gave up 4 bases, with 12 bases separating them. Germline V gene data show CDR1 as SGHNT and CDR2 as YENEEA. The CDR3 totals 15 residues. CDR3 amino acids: CASSQQTIYNSPLHF. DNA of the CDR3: TGTGCCAGCAGCCAACAGACGATATATAATTCACCCCTCCACTTT.